This entry is about one T cell receptor (beta chain). As handled by the study authors: By means of reference gene primer amplification, nucleated cell counts were estimated. Here immunoSEQ multiplex PCR was the method, and the copy in TCRdb shows in-frame clones only, minus some. V, J and clone size are those of that table, while D and trimming were read from the DNA. The table includes around 130,000 clones, approximately 86% detected once. The CDR3 totals 13 residues. In germline, CDR1 is SGHTA, CDR2 FQGNSA. V shed 9 bases and J 7 bases; nucleotides not matched to a gene: 6. These data belong to a study of blood T cell repertoires in COVID-19. Study at large: From the United States, Italy and Spain came samples of acute and convalescent COVID-19. PBMCs, B-cell-depleted T cells, or T cells were the source of the cDNA or gDNA that made up the material.

Sequencing was performed on peripheral blood. The rearrangement links TRBV7-2 to TRBJ2-7; 13 bases line up with TRBD2. The receptor was derived from a woman between 50 and 59 years old who had recovered from COVID-19. The CDR3 reads CASTGLAGNEQYF. CDR3 sequence (DNA): TGTGCCAGTACGGGACTAGCGGGAAATGAGCAGTACTTC.